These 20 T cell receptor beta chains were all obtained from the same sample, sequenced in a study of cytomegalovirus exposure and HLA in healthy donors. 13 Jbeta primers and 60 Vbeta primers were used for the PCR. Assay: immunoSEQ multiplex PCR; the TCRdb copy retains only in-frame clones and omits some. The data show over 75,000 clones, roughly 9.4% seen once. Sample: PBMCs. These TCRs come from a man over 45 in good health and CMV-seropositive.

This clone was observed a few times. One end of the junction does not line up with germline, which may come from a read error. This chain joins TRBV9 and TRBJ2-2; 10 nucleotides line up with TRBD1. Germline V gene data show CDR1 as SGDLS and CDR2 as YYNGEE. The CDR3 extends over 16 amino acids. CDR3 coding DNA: TGTGCCAGCAGCCCCAGGGGACAGGGGAACGCCGGGGAGCTGTTTTTT. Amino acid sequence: CASSPRGQGNAGELFF.

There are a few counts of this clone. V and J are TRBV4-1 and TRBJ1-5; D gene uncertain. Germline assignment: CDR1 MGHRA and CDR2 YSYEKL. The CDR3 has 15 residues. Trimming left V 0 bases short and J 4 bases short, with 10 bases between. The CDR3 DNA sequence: TGCGCCAGCAGCCAAGATGGCGGTTTTAATCAGCCCCAGCATTTT. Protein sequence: CASSQDGGFNQPQHF.

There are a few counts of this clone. The CDR3 here is CASSLAVLAGGREQYF. The CDR3 DNA follows: TGCGCCAGCAGCTTGGCCGTACTAGCGGGAGGCAGAGAGCAGTACTTC. The rearrangement joins TRBV5-1 to TRBJ2-7; 12 bases map to TRBD2. Germline CDR1 reads SGHRS; CDR2 reads YFSETQ. Trimming took 0 bases from V and 7 from J; bases not matched to a gene: 8. The CDR3 consists of 16 residues.

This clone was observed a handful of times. For the CDR3, the DNA is TGTGCCAGCAGCTTAGGTCACGGGGGCACCGGGGAGCTGTTTTTT. This codes for CASSLGHGGTGELFF. V is TRBV7-6 and J is TRBJ2-2; D might be TRBD2 (6 bases). The CDR3 is 15 residues long. The V and J ends lost 1 base and 4 bases respectively, with 10 bases between them. Germline V gene data show CDR1 as SGHVS and CDR2 as FNYEAQ.

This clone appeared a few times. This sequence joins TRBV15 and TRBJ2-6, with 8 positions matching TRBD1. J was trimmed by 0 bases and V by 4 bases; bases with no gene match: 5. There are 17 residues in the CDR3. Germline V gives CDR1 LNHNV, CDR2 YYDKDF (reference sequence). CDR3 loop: CATSTRTGLSGANVLTF. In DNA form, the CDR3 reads TGTGCCACCAGCACCCGGACAGGGCTCTCTGGGGCCAACGTCCTGACTTTC.

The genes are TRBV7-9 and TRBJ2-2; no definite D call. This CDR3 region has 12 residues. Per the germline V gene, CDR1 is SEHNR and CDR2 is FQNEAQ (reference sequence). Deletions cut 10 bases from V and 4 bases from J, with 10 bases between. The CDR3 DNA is TGTGCCATCCCCCCCGGCACCGGGGAGCTGTTTTTT. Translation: CAIPPGTGELFF.

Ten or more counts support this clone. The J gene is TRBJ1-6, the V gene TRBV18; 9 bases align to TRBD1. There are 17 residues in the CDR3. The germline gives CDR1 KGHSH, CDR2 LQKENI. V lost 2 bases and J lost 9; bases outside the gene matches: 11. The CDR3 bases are TGTGCCAGCTCACCATACATACCGGGACAGGGCCTTTCACCCCTCCACTTT. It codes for CASSPYIPGQGLSPLHF. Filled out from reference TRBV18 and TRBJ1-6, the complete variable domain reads NAGVMQNPRHLVRRRGQEARLRCSPMKGHSHVYWYRQLPEEGLKFMVYLQKENIIDESGMPKERFSAEFPKEGPSILRIQQVVRGDSAAYFCASSPYIPGQGLSPLHFGNGTRLTVT.

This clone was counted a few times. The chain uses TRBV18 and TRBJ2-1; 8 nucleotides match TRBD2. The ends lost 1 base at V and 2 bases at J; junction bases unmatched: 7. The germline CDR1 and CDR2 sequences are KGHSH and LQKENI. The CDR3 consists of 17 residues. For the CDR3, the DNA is TGTGCCAGCTCACCACGGGCACTAGCGGATACCTACAATGAGCAGTTCTTC. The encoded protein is CASSPRALADTYNEQFF.

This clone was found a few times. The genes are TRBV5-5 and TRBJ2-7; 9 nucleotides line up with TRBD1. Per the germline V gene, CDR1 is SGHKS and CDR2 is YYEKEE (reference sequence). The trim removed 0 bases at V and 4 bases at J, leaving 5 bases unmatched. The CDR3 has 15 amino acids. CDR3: CASSLVVGQGYEQYF. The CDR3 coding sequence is TGTGCCAGCAGCTTGGTGGTAGGACAGGGGTACGAGCAGTACTTC.

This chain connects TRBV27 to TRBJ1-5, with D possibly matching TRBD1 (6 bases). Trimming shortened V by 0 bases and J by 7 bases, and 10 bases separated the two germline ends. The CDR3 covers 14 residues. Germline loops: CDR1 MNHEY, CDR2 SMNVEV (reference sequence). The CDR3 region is CASSLSGAGQPQHF. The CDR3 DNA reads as TGTGCCAGCAGTTTATCGGGGGCAGGACAGCCCCAGCATTTT.

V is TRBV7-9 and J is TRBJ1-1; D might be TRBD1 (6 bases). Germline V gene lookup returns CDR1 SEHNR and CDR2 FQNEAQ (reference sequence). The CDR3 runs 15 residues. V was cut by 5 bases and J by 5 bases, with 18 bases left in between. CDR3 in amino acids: CASSLQTLGATEAFF. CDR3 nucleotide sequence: TGTGCCAGCAGCCTACAAACCTTGGGGGCGACTGAAGCTTTCTTT. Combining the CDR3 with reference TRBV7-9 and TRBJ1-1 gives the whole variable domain DTGVSQNPRHKITKRGQNVTFRCDPISEHNRLYWYRQTLGQGPEFLTYFQNEAQLEKSRLLSDRFSAERPKGSFSTLEIQRTEQGDSAMYLCASSLQTLGATEAFFGQGTRLTVV.

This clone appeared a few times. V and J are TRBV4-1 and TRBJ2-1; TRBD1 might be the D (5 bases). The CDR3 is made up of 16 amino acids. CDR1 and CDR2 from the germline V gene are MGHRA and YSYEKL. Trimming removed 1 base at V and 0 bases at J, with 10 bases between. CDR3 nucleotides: TGCGCCAGCAGCCAAGTGGACATTCTCTCCTACAATGAGCAGTTCTTC. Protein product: CASSQVDILSYNEQFF.

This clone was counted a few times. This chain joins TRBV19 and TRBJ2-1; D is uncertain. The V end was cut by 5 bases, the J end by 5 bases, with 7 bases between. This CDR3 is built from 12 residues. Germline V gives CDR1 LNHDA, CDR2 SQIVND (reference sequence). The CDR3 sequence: CASSPLDNEQFF. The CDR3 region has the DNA TGTGCCAGTAGTCCCTTAGACAATGAGCAGTTCTTC. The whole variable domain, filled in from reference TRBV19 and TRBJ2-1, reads DGGITQSPKYLFRKEGQNVTLSCEQNLNHDAMYWYRQDPGQGLRLIYYSQIVNDFQKGDIAEGYSVSREKKESFPLTVTSAQKNPTAFYLCASSPLDNEQFFGPGTRLTVL.

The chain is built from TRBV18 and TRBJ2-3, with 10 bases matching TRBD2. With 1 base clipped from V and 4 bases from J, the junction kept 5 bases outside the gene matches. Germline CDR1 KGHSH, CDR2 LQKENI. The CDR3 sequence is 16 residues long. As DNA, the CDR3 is TGTGCCAGCTCACCACGGGTAGCGGGAGGCCCAGATACGCAGTATTTT. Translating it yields CASSPRVAGGPDTQYF.

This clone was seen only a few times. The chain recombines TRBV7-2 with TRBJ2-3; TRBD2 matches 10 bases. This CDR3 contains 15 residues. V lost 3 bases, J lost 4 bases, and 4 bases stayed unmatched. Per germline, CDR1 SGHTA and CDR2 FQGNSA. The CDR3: CASSFTSGIPDTQYF. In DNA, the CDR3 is TGTGCCAGCAGCTTTACTAGCGGGATTCCAGATACGCAGTATTTT.

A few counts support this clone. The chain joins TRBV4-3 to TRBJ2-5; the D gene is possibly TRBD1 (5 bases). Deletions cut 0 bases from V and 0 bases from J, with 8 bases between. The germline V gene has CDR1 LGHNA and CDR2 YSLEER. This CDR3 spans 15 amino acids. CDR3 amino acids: CASSQDFRDQETQYF. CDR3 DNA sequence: TGCGCCAGCAGCCAAGATTTCAGGGACCAAGAGACCCAGTACTTC.

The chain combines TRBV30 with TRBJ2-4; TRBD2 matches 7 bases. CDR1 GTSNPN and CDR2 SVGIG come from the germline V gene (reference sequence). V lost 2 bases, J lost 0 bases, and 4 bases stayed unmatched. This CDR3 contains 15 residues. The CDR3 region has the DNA TGTGCCTGGAGTCAGGGAGGGCTAGCCAAAAACATTCAGTACTTC. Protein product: CAWSQGGLAKNIQYF.

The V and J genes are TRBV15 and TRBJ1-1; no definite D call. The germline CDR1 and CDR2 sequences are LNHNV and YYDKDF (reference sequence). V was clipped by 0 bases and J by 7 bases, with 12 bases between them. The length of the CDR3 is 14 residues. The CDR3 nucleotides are TGTGCCACCAGCAGAGATTTGGGCCCGTTTGAAGCTTTCTTT. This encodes CATSRDLGPFEAFF.

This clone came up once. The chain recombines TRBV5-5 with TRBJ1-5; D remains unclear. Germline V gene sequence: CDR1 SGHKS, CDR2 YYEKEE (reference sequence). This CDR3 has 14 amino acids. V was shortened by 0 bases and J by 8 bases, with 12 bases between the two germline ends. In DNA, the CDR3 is TGTGCCAGCAGCTTGGGCAGTTTCGAGGAGCCCCAGCATTTT. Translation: CASSLGSFEEPQHF.

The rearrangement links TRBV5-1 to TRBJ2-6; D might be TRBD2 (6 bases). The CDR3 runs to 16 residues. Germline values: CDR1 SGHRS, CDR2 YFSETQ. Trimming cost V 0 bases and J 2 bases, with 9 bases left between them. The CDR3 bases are TGCGCCAGCAGCTTGGGGCTAGCGACTGGGGCCAACGTCCTGACTTTC. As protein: CASSLGLATGANVLTF.